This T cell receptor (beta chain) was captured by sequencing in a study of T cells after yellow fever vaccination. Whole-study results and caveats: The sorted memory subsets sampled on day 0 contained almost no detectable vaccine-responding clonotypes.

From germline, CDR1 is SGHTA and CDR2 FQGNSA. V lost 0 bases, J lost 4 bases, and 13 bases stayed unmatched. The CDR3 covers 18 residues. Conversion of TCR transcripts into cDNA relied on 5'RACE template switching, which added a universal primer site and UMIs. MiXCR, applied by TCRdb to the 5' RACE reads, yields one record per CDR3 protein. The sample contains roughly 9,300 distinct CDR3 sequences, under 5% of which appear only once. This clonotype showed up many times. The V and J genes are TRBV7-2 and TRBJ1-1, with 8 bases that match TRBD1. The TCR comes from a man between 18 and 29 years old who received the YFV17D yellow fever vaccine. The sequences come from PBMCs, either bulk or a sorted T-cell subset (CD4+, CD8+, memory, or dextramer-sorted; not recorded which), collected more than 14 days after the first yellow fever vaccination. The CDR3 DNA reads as TGTGCCAGCAGCTTAGCGTTCCTCAGGGGGCGCGACTCCACTGAAGCTTTCTTT. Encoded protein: CASSLAFLRGRDSTEAFF.